A selection of T cell receptor beta chains follows, all from one sample in a study of blood T cell repertoires in COVID-19. Sequenced by immunoSEQ multiplex PCR; TCRdb stores in-frame clones only, minus some. The table shows about 180,000 clones, with 80% to 85% occurring only once. The sequenced sample consisted of peripheral blood. The receptors derive from a middle-aged woman with COVID-19, enrolled during active disease. The CDR3 runs from the conserved cysteine through the conserved F or W. Fields, in order: D gene, clone size, V gene, J gene, CDR3 protein, CDR3 DNA. A D gene is named only where the DNA matches it firmly. Rows give clone size only sometimes, using once, few, many, or a class for an expanded clone.

-	-	TRBV24-1	TRBJ2-5	CATSDAVRGQETQYF	TGTGCCACCAGTGATGCTGTCCGGGGGCAAGAGACCCAGTACTTC
TRBD2	-	TRBV14	TRBJ2-3	CASSQTSGANIYTDTQYF	TGTGCCAGCAGCCAGACTAGCGGGGCCAATATATACACAGATACGCAGTATTTT
TRBD1	-	TRBV2	TRBJ2-3	CASSPGTGAGDTQYF	TGTGCCAGCAGTCCCGGGACAGGGGCTGGGGATACGCAGTATTTT
-	-	TRBV10-3	TRBJ1-6	CAIRDDRSSPLHF	TGTGCCATCAGAGATGACAGGTCATCACCCCTCCACTTT
-	-	TRBV7-9	TRBJ2-7	CASSLVGRVGYEQYF	TGTGCCAGCAGCTTAGTGGGCAGGGTGGGCTACGAGCAGTACTTC
TRBD2	once	TRBV19	TRBJ2-7	CASSIYSGGAYEQYF	TGTGCCAGTAGTATTTACTCCGGGGGGGCCTACGAGCAGTACTTC
-	-	TRBV13	TRBJ2-5	CASSQVSKTVWETQYF	TGTGCCAGCAGCCAGGTGTCAAAGACGGTGTGGGAGACCCAGTACTTC
TRBD1	-	TRBV28	TRBJ1-2	CASSPGQGAEGYTF	TGTGCCAGCAGTCCGGGACAGGGTGCTGAGGGCTACACCTTC
-	-	TRBV11-3	TRBJ1-1	CASSLEPRHKAFF	TGTGCCAGCAGCTTGGAACCGAGGCACAAAGCTTTCTTT
-	-	TRBV20-1	TRBJ1-1	CSACTYAEAFF	TGCAGTGCTTGCACATACGCTGAAGCTTTCTTT
-	-	TRBV5-1	TRBJ2-7	CASSTNIDEQYF	TGCGCCAGCAGCACCAACATCGACGAGCAGTACTTC
-	-	TRBV7-6	TRBJ2-7	CASSPGARWEATYEQYF	TGTGCCAGCAGCCCAGGCGCCAGATGGGAGGCTACCTACGAGCAGTACTTC
TRBD1	-	TRBV12-5	TRBJ2-7	CASGWDRAYEQYF	TGTGCTAGTGGATGGGACAGGGCCTACGAGCAGTACTTC
TRBD1	once	TRBV18	TRBJ1-3	CASSPRQGADGNTIYF	TGTGCCAGCTCACCAAGACAGGGGGCGGATGGAAACACCATATATTTT
TRBD1	-	TRBV6-4	TRBJ1-1	CASSDRGHTEAFF	TGTGCCAGCAGTGACAGGGGGCACACTGAAGCTTTCTTT
TRBD1	-	TRBV19	TRBJ1-2	CASSIEQGDGYTF	TGTGCCAGTAGTATAGAACAGGGGGACGGCTACACCTTC
-	-	TRBV28	TRBJ1-1	CATTAIEAFF	TGTGCCACTACAGCTATTGAAGCTTTCTTT
TRBD1	-	TRBV9	TRBJ2-1	CASSVRQGAGDEQFF	TGTGCCAGCAGCGTACGGCAGGGGGCTGGAGATGAGCAGTTCTTC
TRBD1	-	TRBV4-1	TRBJ2-3	CASSDRADTQYF	TGCGCCAGCAGCGACAGGGCCGATACGCAGTATTTT
-	-	TRBV7-6	TRBJ2-7	CASSPGGSGHEQYF	TGTGCCAGCAGCCCAGGGGGGAGCGGCCACGAGCAGTACTTC
TRBD1	many	TRBV27	TRBJ1-5	CASSSVDRDNQPQHF	TGTGCCAGCAGCTCCGTCGACAGGGACAATCAGCCCCAGCATTTT
-	few	TRBV5-4	TRBJ1-3	CASSLPGLHTIYF	TGTGCCAGCAGCTTGCCGGGTCTACACACCATATATTTT
-	-	TRBV6-6	TRBJ2-7	CATLGLLYEQYF	TGTGCCACGTTGGGACTGCTCTACGAGCAGTACTTC
TRBD2	-	TRBV27	TRBJ2-7	CASSFRVASGRANSYEQYF	TGTGCCAGCAGTTTTCGGGTTGCTAGCGGGAGGGCCAATTCCTACGAGCAGTACTTC
-	-	TRBV29-1	TRBJ1-1	CSAEGGTTWGAFF	TGCAGCGCAGAAGGAGGGACCACTTGGGGAGCTTTCTTT
-	-	TRBV5-4	TRBJ1-2	CASSYNGQINGYTF	TGTGCCAGCAGCTACAATGGACAGATAAATGGCTACACCTTC
TRBD2	-	TRBV9	TRBJ2-7	CASSVGGGGEGQYF	TGTGCCAGCAGCGTAGGCGGGGGGGGAGAAGGGCAGTACTTC
-	-	TRBV28	TRBJ2-4	CASSHRGYSAGARAKNIQYF	TGTGCCAGCAGTCACCGGGGGTATTCCGCAGGCGCCAGAGCCAAAAACATTCAGTACTTC
-	-	TRBV5-6	TRBJ1-6	CASSLWQGMDSPLHF	TGTGCCAGCAGCTTGTGGCAGGGGATGGATTCACCCCTCCACTTT
TRBD2	-	TRBV3-1/TRBV3-2	TRBJ2-7	CASSQEGLAGVIIEQYF	TGTGCCAGCAGCCAAGAGGGGCTAGCGGGAGTAATCATCGAGCAGTACTTC
-	-	TRBV4-1	TRBJ1-5	CASSQWGDSNQPQHF	TGCGCCAGCAGCCAGTGGGGGGATAGCAATCAGCCCCAGCATTTT
-	-	TRBV7-3	TRBJ1-2	CASSFRQNYGYTF	TGTGCCAGCAGCTTTCGACAAAACTATGGCTACACCTTC
TRBD1	-	TRBV4-1	TRBJ2-3	CASSHRQGSFDTQYF	TGCGCCAGCAGCCATAGACAGGGTTCCTTCGATACGCAGTATTTT
TRBD1	-	TRBV10-3	TRBJ1-5	CAIREGANQPQHF	TGTGCCATCAGAGAGGGGGCAAATCAGCCCCAGCATTTT
-	-	TRBV7-6	TRBJ1-1	CASSFEKNTEAFF	TGTGCCAGCAGCTTCGAGAAGAACACTGAAGCTTTCTTT